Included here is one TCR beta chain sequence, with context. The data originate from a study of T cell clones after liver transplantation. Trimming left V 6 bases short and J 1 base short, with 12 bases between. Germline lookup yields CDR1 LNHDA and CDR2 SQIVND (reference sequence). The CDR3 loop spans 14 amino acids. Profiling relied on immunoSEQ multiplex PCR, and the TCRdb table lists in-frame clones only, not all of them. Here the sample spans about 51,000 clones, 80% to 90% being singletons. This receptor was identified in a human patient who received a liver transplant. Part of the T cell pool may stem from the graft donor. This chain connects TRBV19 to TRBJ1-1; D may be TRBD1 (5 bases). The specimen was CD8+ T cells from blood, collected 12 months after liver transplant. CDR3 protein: CASRRWDPNTEAFF. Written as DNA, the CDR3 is TGTGCCAGTAGGAGATGGGACCCGAACACTGAAGCTTTCTTT.